This record looks at one TCR beta chain sequence and its context. Its antigen is unknown. Base qualities were left out, and no much larger clone turns up one base away. This record belongs to a study of OX40 agonist ivuxolimab in advanced cancers. About the full investigation: Ivuxolimab was an agonistic, fully human IgG2 monoclonal antibody directed against OX40 (CD134), a costimulatory receptor. The paper covers the monotherapy dose-escalation part of the phase I ivuxolimab trial, which included N of about 56 patients. Partial responses occurred in three dose-escalation patients: two with cutaneous melanoma and one with hepatocellular carcinoma. A male proportion of under 85% and a mean age of roughly 55 years, ranging from 23 to 79, were recorded for the dose-escalation cohort. The point of sequencing TCRbeta in the periphery was to test whether ivuxolimab changed TCR sequence diversity and drove clonal T-cell expansion. Intravenous ivuxolimab was administered to patients every 2 weeks at six dose levels: 0.01, 0.1, 0.3, 1.5, 3 and 10 mg/kg. Patients were allowed to have had prior anti-PD-1, anti-PD-L1 or anti-CTLA-4 therapy, and around two fifths of the dose-escalation patients had been treated with checkpoint inhibitors. Of the roughly 51 patients in dose escalation, about 20 had hepatocellular carcinoma, approximately 15 had melanoma, 9 had renal cell carcinoma and 9 had head and neck cancer.

For sequencing of the TCRbeta CDR3 region, genomic DNA was extracted from the sorted cells. The immunoSEQ Assay was used for sequencing of TCRbeta CDR3 regions. In its TCRdb copy, this immuneACCESS table keeps in-frame sequences only and misses some clones. Where compared with another copy, unresolved V genes explain less than half of these, and the others have no known cause. Present in this sample are 98,000 or so clones, approximately 89% of which were seen just once. Jointly, the top ten make up under 0.4% of the sample. The trial excluded patients who had a history of autoimmune disease or were on systemic immunosuppression. Peripheral blood for TCR sequencing was collected from all dose cohorts at baseline, on cycle 4 day 1, and on cycle 7 day 1. Samples were obtained from an open-label, multicenter, first-in-human phase I dose-escalation trial of ivuxolimab. Adults with locally advanced or metastatic head and neck squamous cell, hepatocellular, melanoma or renal cell carcinoma were enrolled in the trial. Before TCR sequencing, CD4+ T cells and CD8+ T cells from peripheral blood were sorted into separate populations.

What the work shows at the level of the full study, not this receptor alone: After ivuxolimab, more expanded clones were found on average in CD8+ T cells than in CD4+ T cells. At doses of 0.1 to 3.0 mg/kg, clonal expansion of both CD4+ and CD8+ T cells in blood was seen between baseline and week 6. In the 0.1-3.0 mg/kg groups, partial responders had among the lowest normalized peripheral clonal expansion, particularly in CD8+ T cells. Low levels of normalized T-cell clonal expansion were also seen in some nonresponding patients. Which antigens the clonally expanded peripheral T cells were specific for was not determined.

The clonotype originates from an adult with an advanced solid tumor such as melanoma, head and neck, liver or kidney cancer. Source: CD4+ or CD8+ T cells sorted from blood, taken in a trial of the OX40 agonist ivuxolimab.

The CDR3 region has the sequence CASSLVTSGRFSSYNEQFF. The nucleotide sequence reads as follows: TGCGCCAGCAGCTTGGTGACTAGCGGGAGATTCAGCTCCTACAATGAGCAGTTCTTC. The chain joins TRBV5-1 to TRBJ2-1; 12 central nucleotides agree with TRBD2. CDR1 and CDR2, looked up from the germline V gene, are SGHRS and YFSETQ. At the junction V is shortened by 0 bases and J by 0 bases; bases outside the gene matches: 7. The CDR3 contains 19 residues, cysteine and phenylalanine counted. Only CDR3 DNA is held: 57 bases, read in frame from base 1.